The present T cell receptor (beta chain) was sequenced within a study of patients and donors after allogeneic stem cell transplantation. The CDR3 is 16 residues long. The V gene lost 5 bases and the J gene lost 0 bases, with 11 bases spanning the gap. This clonotype has a handful of counts. MiXCR, run by TCRdb on the RT-PCR reads, gives a single entry per CDR3 protein. This sample has about 960,000 distinct CDR3 sequences, with roughly 18% found just once. Sequenced input: blood, either unsorted or a sorted T cell fraction (not recorded which). The V and J genes are TRBV12-3 or TRBV12-4 and TRBJ1-6, with a possible D match to TRBD1 (6 bases). The origin of this receptor is a human donor who was either an allogeneic HSCT recipient or a stem cell or donor lymphocyte infusion donor (not recorded which). It is not recorded whose cells these are; they may come from a transplant donor. For the CDR3, the DNA is TGTGCCAGCAGTATCCGACAGGTCTCCTATAATTCACCCCTCCACTTT. Its protein product is CASSIRQVSYNSPLHF.